The 9 T cell receptor beta chains given below trace back to one sample, sequenced in a study of vaccination and CD4 T cells after COVID-19. No antigens are known for them. The sample's treatment: roughly 10-day PBMC culture with coronavirus spike peptide pools or control peptides (ViraFEST assay). Sequencing of DNA taken from cultured CD4+ T cells relied on the Oncomine TCR Beta short-read assay. In TCRdb, the PCR reads were re-called with MiXCR into one record per CDR3 protein. The data contain approximately 15,000 distinct CDR3 sequences, roughly three fifths of them singletons. The sample taken for sequencing was CD4+ T cells from blood, cultured in vitro. These receptor sequences come from a human donor who had recovered from COVID-19.

The chain combines TRBV6-1 with TRBJ1-4; TRBD1 is a possible D gene (6 bases). Germline V gene lookup returns CDR1 MNHNS and CDR2 SASEGT. Trimming stripped 9 bases from V and 2 bases from J, with 13 bases between. The CDR3 is 14 amino acids. The DNA for the CDR3 is TGTGCCAGTGGGGGGGGGGCGACTAATGAAAAACTGTTTTTT. This encodes CASGGGATNEKLFF.

CDR3 residues: CASSEPSEGDEQYF. CDR3 DNA sequence: TGTGCCAGCAGTGAACCATCGGAGGGTGACGAGCAGTACTTC. The genes are TRBV6-1 and TRBJ2-7; D may be TRBD2 (6 bases). The germline V gene encodes CDR1 MNHNS and CDR2 SASEGT. This CDR3 region has 14 residues. Trimming took off 2 bases at V and 5 bases at J, with 13 bases between the two ends.

The chain couples TRBV3-1 to TRBJ2-1, with 15 nucleotides matching TRBD2. CDR3 size: 17 residues. CDR1 LGHDT and CDR2 YNNKEL come from the germline V gene (reference sequence). The trim removed 0 bases at V and 9 bases at J, leaving 6 bases unmatched. The CDR3 DNA is TGTGCCAGCAGCCAAGATTTCGGACTAGCGGGAGGGGGTGAGCAGTTCTTC. Its protein product is CASSQDFGLAGGGEQFF.

The chain has TRBV10-1 and TRBJ1-3; weak D call: TRBD1 (6 bases). V lost 3 bases and J lost 4, with 13 bases in between. This CDR3 spans 15 amino acids. CDR1 and CDR2 from the germline V gene are WNHNN and SYGVQD (reference sequence). The CDR3 reads CASSDPKDRGNTIYF. CDR3 sequence (DNA): TGCGCCAGCAGTGACCCCAAGGACAGAGGAAACACCATATATTTT.

Here the CDR3 reads CASSDSGANVLTF. The DNA for the CDR3 is TGTGCCAGCAGTGACTCTGGGGCCAACGTCCTGACTTTC. This rearrangement joins TRBV12-3 or TRBV12-4 to TRBJ2-6; D unresolved. CDR3 size: 13 residues. Trimming pared 5 bases from V and 0 bases from J, leaving 2 bases between.

This clonotype was recorded once. V usage is TRBV3-1 and J usage is TRBJ1-5; 9 nucleotides match TRBD1. Looked up from germline, CDR1 is LGHDT and CDR2 is YNNKEL (reference sequence). V lost 5 bases to trimming and J lost 3 bases; unmatched junction nucleotides: 5. This CDR3 is 15 amino acids long. The CDR3 here is CASSFGTGHNQPQHF. The DNA of the CDR3 is TGTGCCAGCAGCTTCGGGACAGGGCACAATCAGCCCCAGCATTTT.

CDR3 coding DNA: TGTGCCAGCAGCTTACCGCCTAGCGGTCCCTACGAGCAGTACTTC. It yields the protein CASSLPPSGPYEQYF. The chain is built from TRBV11-2 and TRBJ2-7; TRBD2 aligns across 7 bases. Germline CDR1 SGHAT, CDR2 FQNNGV. This CDR3 is 15 amino acids long. V gave up 2 bases and J gave up 2 bases; unmatched junction bases: 6.

This clonotype showed up just a few times. This chain uses TRBV7-9 with TRBJ1-1; D is unclear. CDR3 size: 13 residues. In germline, CDR1 is SEHNR, CDR2 FQNEAQ (reference sequence). V was cut by 1 base and J by 8 bases, with 11 bases left in between. CDR3 amino acids: CASSLERSGEAFF. CDR3 sequence (DNA): TGTGCCAGCAGCTTAGAGCGGAGTGGGGAAGCTTTCTTT.

The chain uses TRBV6-1 and TRBJ1-5, with a weak D call TRBD1 (6 bases). V was trimmed by 7 bases and J by 3 bases, leaving 19 bases between them. Germline CDR1 and CDR2: MNHNS and SASEGT. This CDR3 is 16 amino acids long. This CDR3 is CASKGRGAGPNQPQHF. The CDR3 region has the DNA TGTGCCAGCAAGGGGAGGGGGGCCGGCCCCAATCAGCCCCAGCATTTT.